This entry lists 27 T cell receptor beta chains sequenced from one sample in a study of regulatory T cells in long-lasting Graves disease. Arm-PCR of CDR3 regions and iRepertoire HTBI primers were the basis on which TCR beta libraries were built. TCRdb analysed the multiplex PCR reads with MiXCR anew, one entry per CDR3 protein. The data show around 480,000 distinct CDR3 sequences, about 16% seen once. The time point: newly diagnosed GD, antithyroid drugs for less than 3 months. PBMC RNA was the source of the TCR library. The same specimen was also included in a second study, on T cells in Graves' hyperthyroidism and ophthalmopathy.

The starting material was peripheral blood mononuclear cells (PBMCs), obtained at new diagnosis, from a patient treated with antithyroid drugs. These receptors were collected from a middle-aged woman with Graves disease.

CDR3 loop: CATSDQTTGGTTDTQYF. CDR3 nucleotide sequence: TGTGCCACCAGTGACCAAACGACGGGGGGAACCACAGATACGCAGTATTTT. The genes are TRBV24-1 and TRBJ2-3; 7 bases map to TRBD2. This CDR3 has 17 residues. Germline CDR1 reads KGHDR; CDR2 reads SFDVKD. Unmatched junction bases numbered 11, after V lost 4 bases and J lost 2 bases.

This clonotype was counted many times. The rearrangement uses TRBV12-3 or TRBV12-4 and TRBJ2-5, with D uncertain. The CDR3 is 14 amino acids. V lost 3 bases to trimming and J lost 10 bases, with 18 bases between them. CDR3 protein: CASSFSAAGEVQYF. The CDR3 region has the DNA TGTGCCAGCAGTTTCTCGGCAGCCGGAGAGGTCCAGTACTTC.

The chain recombines TRBV9 with TRBJ2-1, with D hard to call. CDR1 and CDR2 (germline): SGDLS, YYNGEE. The CDR3 runs 11 residues. Trimming removed 2 bases at V and 8 bases at J, with 5 bases between. This chain's CDR3 is CASSVRDEQFF. The CDR3 coding sequence is TGTGCCAGCAGCGTTAGAGATGAGCAGTTCTTC.

Note on this clonotype: The CDR3 does not close with the conserved phenylalanine or tryptophan, likely indicating a read error. V usage is TRBV20-1 and J usage is TRBJ2-7; unclear D gene. The CDR3 runs 12 residues. The V gene's germline CDR1 is DFQATT and CDR2 SNEGSKA (reference sequence). The V and J ends lost 6 bases and 3 bases respectively, with 12 bases between them. The CDR3 sequence: CSAIQVYYEQYS. CDR3 nucleotide sequence: TGCAGTGCCATCCAGGTTTACTACGAGCAGTACTCC.

Notes on this clonotype: This may be a read error: a much more frequent sequence differs by one nucleotide. V is TRBV29-1 and J is TRBJ2-7; D is undetermined. CDR1 and CDR2 from the germline V gene are SQVTM and ANQGSEA. This CDR3 is built from 9 residues. V shed 6 bases and J shed 7 bases, with 7 bases lying between them. The chain's CDR3 is CSVGNEQYF. CDR3 DNA sequence: TGCAGCGTAGGCAATGAGCAGTACTTC.

This clonotype was found a few times. The chain is built from TRBV7-2 and TRBJ2-7; TRBD2 agrees at 9 bases. V was clipped by 6 bases and J by 6 bases; unmatched bases: 9. The CDR3 is 14 residues long. Germline assignment: CDR1 SGHTA and CDR2 FQGNSA. Here the CDR3 reads CASSPRGGLVEQYF. CDR3 bases: TGTGCCAGCAGTCCGCGGGGGGGCTTGGTCGAGCAGTACTTC.

This clonotype was detected ten times or more. The DNA of the CDR3 is TGTGCCAGCAGCCTCCAGCCGTTTGGGGCCACTGAGCAGTTCTTC. As protein: CASSLQPFGATEQFF. J is TRBJ2-1 and V is TRBV3-1; weak D call: TRBD1 (5 bases). Germline V gene sequence: CDR1 LGHDT, CDR2 YNNKEL (reference sequence). V was trimmed by 4 bases and J by 9 bases, leaving 19 bases between them. This CDR3 comprises 15 residues.

In its sample, this clonotype was seen many times. The CDR3 here is CASSFTADYGYTF. CDR3 DNA: TGTGCCAGCAGCTTTACTGCGGACTATGGCTACACCTTC. The chain uses TRBV11-2 and TRBJ1-2, with D unclear. The CDR3 loop spans 13 amino acids. Germline CDR1 SGHAT, CDR2 FQNNGV. V lost 3 bases and J lost 3, with 8 bases in between.

In this sample, this clonotype turned up a few times. V and J are TRBV14 and TRBJ1-1; D gene unclear. The germline V gene has CDR1 SGHDN and CDR2 FVKESK. The V end lost 1 base, the J end lost 2 bases, and 8 bases lay between the germline ends. This CDR3 spans 14 amino acids. The CDR3 DNA follows: TGTGCCAGCAGCCAAGTCTATGGTAACACTGAAGCTTTCTTT. Its protein product is CASSQVYGNTEAFF.

This clonotype has more than one count but fewer than ten. The chain uses TRBV5-1 and TRBJ2-1; D gene unclear. The germline gives CDR1 SGHRS, CDR2 YFSETQ. Trimming left V 7 bases short and J 1 base short, with 12 bases between. The CDR3 covers 14 residues. In DNA, the CDR3 is TGCGCCAGCGGATTGTATGGATCCTACAATGAGCAGTTCTTC. It codes for CASGLYGSYNEQFF.

The CDR3 region is CASSWGGTVGVGISGNTIYF. The CDR3 coding sequence is TGTGCCAGCAGCTGGGGTGGAACAGTCGGGGTAGGGATCTCTGGAAACACCATATATTTT. The chain is built from TRBV28 and TRBJ1-3; D is ambiguous. The CDR3 length is 20 residues. Between the trimmed V and J ends, which lost 6 bases and 0 bases, there was a span of 27 bases. Germline V gene data show CDR1 as MDHEN and CDR2 as SYDVKM.

This clonotype was recorded at least ten times. This rearrangement joins TRBV12-5 to TRBJ2-4, with 10 bases lining up with TRBD1. The CDR3 totals 15 residues. Trimming at V came to 6 bases and at J to 5 bases, leaving 7 bases not matched to a gene. Germline V lookup: CDR1 LGHNT, CDR2 FRNRAP. Here the CDR3 reads CASGPSGTGENIQYF. The DNA for the CDR3 is TGTGCTAGTGGCCCATCCGGGACAGGGGAAAACATTCAGTACTTC. Looking up the rest from reference TRBV12-5 and TRBJ2-4 gives the full variable domain: DARVTQTPRHKVTEMGQEVTMRCQPILGHNTVFWYRQTMMQGLELLAYFRNRAPLDDSGMPKDRFSAEMPDATLATLKIQPSEPRDSAVYFCASGPSGTGENIQYFGAGTRLSVL.

The table lists this clonotype with a few counts. This chain uses TRBV14 with TRBJ2-5; tentative D call: TRBD1 (5 bases). The CDR3 consists of 12 residues. V lost 8 bases and J lost 4, with 11 bases in between. CDR1 and CDR2 (germline): SGHDN, FVKESK. The CDR3 region has the DNA TGTGCCAGCTCCAGGGTCCCAGAGACCCAGTACTTC. As protein: CASSRVPETQYF.

This chain links TRBV14 with TRBJ2-7; tentative D call: TRBD1 (5 bases). The CDR3 sequence is 14 residues long. Per germline, CDR1 SGHDN and CDR2 FVKESK. Trimming took 3 bases from V and 10 from J, leaving 19 bases between them. This CDR3 reads CASSQGRDKLYQYF. The CDR3 bases are TGTGCCAGCAGCCAGGGGCGAGATAAGCTGTATCAGTACTTC.

V and J are TRBV4-2 and TRBJ2-1, with 9 bases lining up with TRBD1. The germline gives CDR1 LGHNA, CDR2 YNFKEQ. J lost 7 bases, V lost 0 bases, and 13 bases had no gene match. CDR3 length equals 18 residues. CDR3 protein: CASSQEVGGQGSTNEQFF. The CDR3 DNA reads as TGTGCCAGCAGCCAAGAAGTGGGAGGACAGGGGTCTACAAATGAGCAGTTCTTC.

This clonotype has ten or more counts. CDR3 DNA: TGTGCCAGCAGTTTACTTTGGGGTCCAGATACGCAGTATTTT. Protein product: CASSLLWGPDTQYF. The chain recombines TRBV28 with TRBJ2-3; no clear D gene. The V and J ends lost 2 bases and 4 bases respectively, with 10 bases between them. Per germline, CDR1 MDHEN and CDR2 SYDVKM. CDR3 size: 14 residues. The full variable domain, rest sourced from reference TRBV28 and TRBJ2-3, is DVKVTQSSRYLVKRTGEKVFLECVQDMDHENMFWYRQDPGLGLRLIYFSYDVKMKEKGDIPEGYSVSREKKERFSLILESASTNQTSMYLCASSLLWGPDTQYFGPGTRLTVL.

This clonotype was counted only a few times. The chain employs TRBV6-1 and TRBJ2-1; D not certain. The CDR3 is 14 amino acids. In germline, CDR1 is MNHNS, CDR2 SASEGT. Trimming took off 7 bases at V and 1 base at J, with 11 bases between the two ends. This CDR3 reads CASMGSPSYNEQFF. CDR3 DNA sequence: TGTGCCAGCATGGGCAGCCCGTCCTACAATGAGCAGTTCTTC.

Many counts were recorded for this clonotype. This sequence joins TRBV28 and TRBJ1-2; D is unclear. CDR1 is MDHEN and CDR2 is SYDVKM in the germline V gene. V was pared by 5 bases and J by 8 bases, with 15 bases between. CDR3 length: 13 residues. This chain's CDR3 is CASSLQVGSGYTF. CDR3 DNA sequence: TGTGCCAGCAGTCTCCAGGTCGGGAGCGGCTACACCTTC.

J is TRBJ2-2 and V is TRBV12-5, with TRBD2 matching over 10 bases. From germline, CDR1 is LGHNT and CDR2 FRNRAP. J was trimmed by 5 bases and V by 2 bases; bases with no gene match: 5. CDR3 size: 16 residues. This CDR3 reads CASGLLAGAKTGELFF. CDR3 DNA sequence: TGTGCTAGTGGTTTGCTAGCGGGGGCAAAAACCGGGGAGCTGTTTTTT.

The chain is built from TRBV18 and TRBJ2-3; a weak D match, TRBD1 (7 bases). The V end was cut by 0 bases, the J end by 5 bases, with 18 bases between. Germline V gene lookup returns CDR1 KGHSH and CDR2 LQKENI. The CDR3 extends over 17 amino acids. The CDR3 coding sequence is TGTGCCAGCTCACCACCGGACCGCAGGGGGGCCGTAGATACGCAGTATTTT. This translates into CASSPPDRRGAVDTQYF.

This clonotype has ten or more counts. This sequence joins TRBV12-3 or TRBV12-4 and TRBJ2-3, with 8 bases fitting TRBD1. V lost 3 bases, J lost 1 base, and 3 bases stayed unmatched. The CDR3 extends over 15 amino acids. The CDR3 reads CASSFKTGGTDTQYF. In nucleotides, the CDR3 is TGTGCCAGCAGTTTCAAGACAGGGGGCACAGATACGCAGTATTTT.

The table lists this clonotype with many counts. The chain has TRBV2 and TRBJ2-1; 14 bases map to TRBD2. This CDR3 has 14 residues. Germline CDR1 and CDR2: SNHLY and FYNNEI. V lost 10 bases to trimming and J lost 8 bases; unmatched junction nucleotides: 7. In nucleotides, the CDR3 is TGTGCCACCTGGACTAGCGGGGGGTCCGATGAGCAGTTCTTC. This codes for CATWTSGGSDEQFF. Based on the CDR3 plus reference TRBV2 and TRBJ2-1, the full variable domain is EPEVTQTPSHQVTQMGQEVILRCVPISNHLYFYWYRQILGQKVEFLVSFYNNEISEKSEIFDDQFSVERPDGSNFTLKIRSTKLEDSAMYFCATWTSGGSDEQFFGPGTRLTVL.

Ten or more counts support this clonotype. CDR3 nucleotide sequence: TGTGCCAGCAACAGGGAGGCCTACGAGCAGTACTTC. Its translation: CASNREAYEQYF. The chain couples TRBV2 to TRBJ2-7, with D possibly called TRBD1 or TRBD2 (6 bases each). The length of the CDR3 is 12 residues. Germline V CDR1 and CDR2: SNHLY, FYNNEI. Trimming took 7 bases from V and 2 from J, leaving 9 bases between them. Full variable domain (missing parts from reference TRBV2 and TRBJ2-7): EPEVTQTPSHQVTQMGQEVILRCVPISNHLYFYWYRQILGQKVEFLVSFYNNEISEKSEIFDDQFSVERPDGSNFTLKIRSTKLEDSAMYFCASNREAYEQYFGPGTRLTVT.

The V gene is TRBV18, the J gene TRBJ1-2; D unresolved. CDR1 is KGHSH and CDR2 is LQKENI in the germline V gene. The V gene lost 6 bases and the J gene lost 1 base, with 9 bases spanning the gap. The CDR3 contains 13 residues. The DNA of the CDR3 is TGTGCCAGCTCCACAGCCGTTAACTATGGCTACACCTTC. Its protein is CASSTAVNYGYTF.

As concerns this clonotype: Possible read error: a much larger clone is one base away. V usage is TRBV29-1 and J usage is TRBJ2-7; no clear D gene. Germline V CDR1 and CDR2: SQVTM, ANQGSEA. The CDR3 has 11 amino acids. CDR3 DNA: TGCAGATTCAGCGTAACCCACGAGCAGTACTTC. It encodes CRFSVTHEQYF.

V is TRBV5-1 and J is TRBJ1-1; the D gene is possibly TRBD1 (6 bases). CDR1 and CDR2 from the germline V gene are SGHRS and YFSETQ. V lost 3 bases to trimming and J lost 6 bases, with 18 bases between them. The length of the CDR3 is 15 residues. The CDR3 DNA is TGCGCCAGCAGCTCAAACACCCAGGGGAGCGCTGAAGCTTTCTTT. Translated: CASSSNTQGSAEAFF.

This clonotype was recorded many times. The J gene is TRBJ2-1, the V gene TRBV11-2, with 10 bases matching TRBD2. The germline CDR1 and CDR2 sequences are SGHAT and FQNNGV. This CDR3 region has 16 residues. Trimming took 2 bases from V and 9 from J; bases not matched to a gene: 10. This chain's CDR3 is CASSLPRSGGTGEQFF. In nucleotides, the CDR3 is TGTGCCAGCAGCTTACCGCGTAGCGGGGGGACAGGTGAGCAGTTCTTC. The whole variable domain, filled in from reference TRBV11-2 and TRBJ2-1, reads EAGVAQSPRYKIIEKRQSVAFWCNPISGHATLYWYQQILGQGPKLLIQFQNNGVVDDSQLPKDRFSAERLKGVDSTLKIQPAKLEDSAVYLCASSLPRSGGTGEQFFGPGTRLTVL.